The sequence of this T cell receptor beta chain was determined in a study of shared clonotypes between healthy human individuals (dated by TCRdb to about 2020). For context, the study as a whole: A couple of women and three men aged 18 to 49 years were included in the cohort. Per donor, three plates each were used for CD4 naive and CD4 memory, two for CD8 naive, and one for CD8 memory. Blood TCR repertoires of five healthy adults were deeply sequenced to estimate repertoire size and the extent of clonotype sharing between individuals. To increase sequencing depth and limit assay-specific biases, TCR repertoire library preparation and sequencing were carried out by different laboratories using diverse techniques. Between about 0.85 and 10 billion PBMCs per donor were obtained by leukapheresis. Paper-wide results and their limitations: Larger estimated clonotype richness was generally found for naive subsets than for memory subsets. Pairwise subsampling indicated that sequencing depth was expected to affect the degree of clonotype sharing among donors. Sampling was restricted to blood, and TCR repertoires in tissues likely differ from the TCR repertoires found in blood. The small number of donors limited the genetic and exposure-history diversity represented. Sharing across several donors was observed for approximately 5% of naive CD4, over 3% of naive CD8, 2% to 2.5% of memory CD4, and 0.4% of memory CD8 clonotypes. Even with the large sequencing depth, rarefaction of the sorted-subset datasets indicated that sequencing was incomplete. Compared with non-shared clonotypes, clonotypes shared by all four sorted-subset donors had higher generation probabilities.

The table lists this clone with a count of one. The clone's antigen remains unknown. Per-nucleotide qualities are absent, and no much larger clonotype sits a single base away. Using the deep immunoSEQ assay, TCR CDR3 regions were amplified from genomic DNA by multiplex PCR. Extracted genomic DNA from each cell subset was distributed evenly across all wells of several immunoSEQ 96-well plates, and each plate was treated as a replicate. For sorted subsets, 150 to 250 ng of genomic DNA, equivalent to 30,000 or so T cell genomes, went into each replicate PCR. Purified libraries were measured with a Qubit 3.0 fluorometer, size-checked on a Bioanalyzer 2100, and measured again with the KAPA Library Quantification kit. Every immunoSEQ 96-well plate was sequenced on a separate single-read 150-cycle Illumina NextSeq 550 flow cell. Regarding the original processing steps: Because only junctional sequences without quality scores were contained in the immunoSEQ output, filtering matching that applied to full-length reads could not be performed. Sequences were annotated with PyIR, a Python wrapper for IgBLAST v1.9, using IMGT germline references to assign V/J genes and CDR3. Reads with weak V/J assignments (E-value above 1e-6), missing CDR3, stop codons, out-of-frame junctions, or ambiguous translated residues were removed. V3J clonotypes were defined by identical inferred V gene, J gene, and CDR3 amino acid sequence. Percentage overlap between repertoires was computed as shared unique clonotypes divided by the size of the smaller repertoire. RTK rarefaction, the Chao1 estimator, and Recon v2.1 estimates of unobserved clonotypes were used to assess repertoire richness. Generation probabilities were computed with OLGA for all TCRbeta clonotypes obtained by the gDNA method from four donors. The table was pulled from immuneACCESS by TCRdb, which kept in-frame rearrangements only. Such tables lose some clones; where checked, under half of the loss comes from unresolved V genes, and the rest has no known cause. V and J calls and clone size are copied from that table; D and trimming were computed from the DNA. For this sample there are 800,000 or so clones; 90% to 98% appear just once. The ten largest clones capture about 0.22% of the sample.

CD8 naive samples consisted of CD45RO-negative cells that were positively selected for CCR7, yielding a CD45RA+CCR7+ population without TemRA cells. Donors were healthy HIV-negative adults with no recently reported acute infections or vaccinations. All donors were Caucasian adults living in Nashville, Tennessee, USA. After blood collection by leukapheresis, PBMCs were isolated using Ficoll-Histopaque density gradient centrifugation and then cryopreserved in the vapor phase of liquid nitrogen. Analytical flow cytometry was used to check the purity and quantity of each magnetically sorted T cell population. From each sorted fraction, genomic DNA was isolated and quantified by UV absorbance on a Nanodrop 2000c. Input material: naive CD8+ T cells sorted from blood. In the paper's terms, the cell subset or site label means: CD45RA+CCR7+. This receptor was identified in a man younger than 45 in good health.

The CDR3 protein sequence reads: CASSLGRTGRTLDEQYF. The DNA reads TGTGCCAGCAGCTTAGGGCGGACAGGACGTACTCTAGACGAGCAGTACTTC. The sequence is built from TRBV7-8 and TRBJ2-7, with 7 junctional bases fitting TRBD1. The germline V gene supplies CDR1 SGHVS and CDR2 FQNEAQ. V lost 1 base and J lost 5 bases, and the count of bases not matched to a germline gene is 14. From the cysteine through the phenylalanine, the CDR3 covers 17 amino acids. The sequence is cut down to CDR3 DNA, 51 bases in frame from base 1. Where the CDR3 stops, the reference TRBV7-8 and TRBJ2-7 genes take over; the full variable domain is GAGVSQSPRYKVAKRGQDVALRCDPISGHVSLFWYQQALGQGPEFLTYFQNEAQLDKSGLPSDRFFAERPEGSVSTLKIQRTQQEDSAVYLCASSLGRTGRTLDEQYFGPGTRLTVT.